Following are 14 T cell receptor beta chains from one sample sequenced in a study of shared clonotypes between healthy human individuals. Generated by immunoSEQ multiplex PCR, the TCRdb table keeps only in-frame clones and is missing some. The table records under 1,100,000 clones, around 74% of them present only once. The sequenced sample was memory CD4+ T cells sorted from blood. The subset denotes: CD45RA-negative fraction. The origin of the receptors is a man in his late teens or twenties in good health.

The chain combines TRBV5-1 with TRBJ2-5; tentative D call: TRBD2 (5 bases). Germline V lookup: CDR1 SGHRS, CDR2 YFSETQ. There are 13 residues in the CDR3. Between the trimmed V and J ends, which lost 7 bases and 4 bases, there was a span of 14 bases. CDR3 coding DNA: TGCGCCAGCCGAACTAGGACGGGAGAGACCCAGTACTTC. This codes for CASRTRTGETQYF.

The CDR3 DNA reads as TGTGCCAGCAGCGTCAGATCGGGGGAGGTCGAGCAGTACTTC. Translated: CASSVRSGEVEQYF. The chain couples TRBV9 to TRBJ2-7; perhaps TRBD2 as D (6 bases). The germline V gene encodes CDR1 SGDLS and CDR2 YYNGEE. The germline V and J ends were trimmed by 2 bases and 6 bases, with 15 bases remaining between them. The CDR3 runs to 14 residues. The whole variable domain, filled in from reference TRBV9 and TRBJ2-7, reads DSGVTQTPKHLITATGQRVTLRCSPRSGDLSVYWYQQSLDQGLQFLIQYYNGEERAKGNILERFSAQQFPDLHSELNLSSLELGDSALYFCASSVRSGEVEQYFGPGTRLTVT.

In nucleotides, the CDR3 is TGTGCCAGCAGAGGGACGGGCAGCTCCTACGAGCAGTACTTC. Amino acids: CASRGTGSSYEQYF. The chain combines TRBV5-8 with TRBJ2-7; the D call may be TRBD1 or TRBD2 (5 bases each). V lost 5 bases to trimming and J lost 0 bases, with 12 bases between them. The CDR3 loop spans 14 amino acids. The V gene's germline CDR1 is SGHTS and CDR2 YDEGEE.

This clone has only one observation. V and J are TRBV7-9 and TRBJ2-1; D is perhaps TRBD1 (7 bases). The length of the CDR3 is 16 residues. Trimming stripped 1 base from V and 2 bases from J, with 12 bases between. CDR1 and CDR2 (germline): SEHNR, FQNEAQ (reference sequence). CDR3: CASSLEGRGAYNEQFF. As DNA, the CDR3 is TGTGCCAGCAGCTTAGAGGGCAGGGGGGCCTACAATGAGCAGTTCTTC.

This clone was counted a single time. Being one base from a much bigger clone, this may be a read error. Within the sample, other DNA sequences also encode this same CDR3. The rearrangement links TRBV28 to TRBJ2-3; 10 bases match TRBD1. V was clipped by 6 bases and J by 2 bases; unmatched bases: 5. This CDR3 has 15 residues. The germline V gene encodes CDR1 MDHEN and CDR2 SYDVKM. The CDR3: CASRSTGGPTDTQYF. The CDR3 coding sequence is TGTGCCAGCAGATCGACAGGGGGCCCCACAGATACGCAGTATTTT.

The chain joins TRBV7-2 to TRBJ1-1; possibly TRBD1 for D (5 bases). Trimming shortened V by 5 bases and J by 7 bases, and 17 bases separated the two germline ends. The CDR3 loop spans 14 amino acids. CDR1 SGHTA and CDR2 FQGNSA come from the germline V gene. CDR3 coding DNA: TGTGCCAGCAGCCCCCGGGGCACATCGATTGAAGCTTTCTTT. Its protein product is CASSPRGTSIEAFF.

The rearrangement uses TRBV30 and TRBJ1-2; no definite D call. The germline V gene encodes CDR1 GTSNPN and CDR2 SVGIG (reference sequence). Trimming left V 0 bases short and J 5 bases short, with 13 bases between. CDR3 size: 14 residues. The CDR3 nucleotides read TGTGCCTGGAGTGTAGACTATTCTTCTTATGGCTACACCTTC. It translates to CAWSVDYSSYGYTF. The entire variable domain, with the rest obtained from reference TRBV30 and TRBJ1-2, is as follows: SQTIHQWPATLVQPVGSPLSLECTVEGTSNPNLYWYRQAAGRGLQLLFYSVGIGQISSEVPQNLSASRPQDRQFILSSKKLLLSDSGFYLCAWSVDYSSYGYTFGSGTRLTVV.

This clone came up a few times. In DNA form, the CDR3 reads TGTGCCAGCATGAGGACAGGGGGAGACACTGAAGCTTTCTTT. Residues: CASMRTGGDTEAFF. The chain links TRBV6-1 to TRBJ1-1; 10 bases are shared with TRBD1. J gave up 3 bases and V 7 bases, and 5 bases lay outside the gene matches. CDR1 is MNHNS, CDR2 SASEGT, per germline. The CDR3 loop spans 14 amino acids.

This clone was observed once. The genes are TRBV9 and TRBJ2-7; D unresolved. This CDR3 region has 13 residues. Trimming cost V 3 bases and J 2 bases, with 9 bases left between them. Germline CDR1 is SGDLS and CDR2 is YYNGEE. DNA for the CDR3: TGTGCCAGCAGCGGGCAGAACACCTACGAGCAGTACTTC. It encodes CASSGQNTYEQYF.

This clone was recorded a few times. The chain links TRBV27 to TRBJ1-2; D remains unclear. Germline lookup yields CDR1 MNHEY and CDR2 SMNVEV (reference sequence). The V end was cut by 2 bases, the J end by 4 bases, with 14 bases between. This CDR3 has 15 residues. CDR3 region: CASSLGGRTPYGYTF. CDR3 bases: TGTGCCAGCAGTTTAGGAGGAAGAACACCCTATGGCTACACCTTC.

The CDR3 nucleotides read TGTGCCAGCAGTTTCCACCGGGCCGAGAATCAGCCCCAGCATTTT. Its protein product is CASSFHRAENQPQHF. The chain couples TRBV6-6 to TRBJ1-5; D uncertain. This CDR3 spans 15 amino acids. V lost 4 bases to trimming and J lost 4 bases, with 14 bases between them. The germline V gene has CDR1 MNHNY and CDR2 SVGAGI (reference sequence).

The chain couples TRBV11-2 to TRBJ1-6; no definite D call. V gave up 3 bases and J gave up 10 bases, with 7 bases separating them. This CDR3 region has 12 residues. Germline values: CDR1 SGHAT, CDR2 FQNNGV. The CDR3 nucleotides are TGTGCCAGCAGCTTTGGGAGCTCACCCCTCCACTTT. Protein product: CASSFGSSPLHF.

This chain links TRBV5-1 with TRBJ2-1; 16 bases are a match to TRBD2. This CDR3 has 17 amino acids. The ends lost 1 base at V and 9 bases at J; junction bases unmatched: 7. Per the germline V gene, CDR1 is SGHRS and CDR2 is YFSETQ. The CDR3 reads CASSLSPGLAGGGEQFF. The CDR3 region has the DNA TGCGCCAGCAGCTTGTCGCCGGGACTAGCGGGAGGGGGTGAGCAGTTCTTC.

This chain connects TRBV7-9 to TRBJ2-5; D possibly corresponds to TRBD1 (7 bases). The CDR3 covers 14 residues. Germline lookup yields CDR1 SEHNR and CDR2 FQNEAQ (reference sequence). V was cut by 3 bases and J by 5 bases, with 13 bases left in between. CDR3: CASSFGGGRETQYF. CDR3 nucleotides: TGTGCCAGCAGCTTTGGAGGGGGCAGGGAGACCCAGTACTTC.